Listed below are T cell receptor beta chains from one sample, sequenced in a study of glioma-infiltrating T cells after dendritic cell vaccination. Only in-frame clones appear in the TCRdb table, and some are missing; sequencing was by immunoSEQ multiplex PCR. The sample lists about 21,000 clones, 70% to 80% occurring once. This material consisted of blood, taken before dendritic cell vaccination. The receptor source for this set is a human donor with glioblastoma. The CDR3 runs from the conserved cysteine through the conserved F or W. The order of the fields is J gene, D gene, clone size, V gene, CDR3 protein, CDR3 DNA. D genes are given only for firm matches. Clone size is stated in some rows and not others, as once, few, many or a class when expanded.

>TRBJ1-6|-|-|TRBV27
CASRYGGSYNSPLHF
TGTGCCAGCCGCTACGGTGGTTCCTATAATTCACCCCTCCACTTT
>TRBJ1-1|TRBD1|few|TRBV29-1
CSVAGWTGIDTEAFF
TGCAGCGTAGCAGGATGGACAGGGATCGACACTGAAGCTTTCTTT
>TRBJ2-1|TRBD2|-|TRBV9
CASSVVSGRSYNEQFF
TGTGCCAGCAGCGTAGTTAGCGGGAGGTCCTACAATGAGCAGTTCTTC
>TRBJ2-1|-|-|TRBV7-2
CASSLGPGQYNEQFF
TGTGCCAGCAGCTTAGGTCCAGGCCAGTACAATGAGCAGTTCTTC
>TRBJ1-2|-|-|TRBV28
CASSLYSDSASYGYTF
TGTGCCAGCAGTTTATACTCTGACAGTGCTTCCTATGGCTACACCTTC
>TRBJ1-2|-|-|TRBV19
CASSIGPEIHRNYGYTF
TGTGCCAGTAGTATTGGGCCAGAGATTCACCGTAACTATGGCTACACCTTC
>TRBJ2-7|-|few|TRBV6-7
CASSYFAGPSYEQYF
TGTGCCAGCAGTTACTTTGCGGGGCCTTCCTACGAGCAGTACTTC
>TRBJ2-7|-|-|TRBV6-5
CATAMSGHSYEQYF
TGTGCCACCGCTATGAGCGGGCACTCCTACGAGCAGTACTTC
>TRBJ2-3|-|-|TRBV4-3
CASSQDYGEDTQYF
TGCGCCAGCAGCCAAGATTATGGGGAGGATACGCAGTATTTT
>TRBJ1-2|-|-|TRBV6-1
CASSVDRQTNYGYTF
TGTGCCAGCAGTGTCGACAGACAAACTAACTATGGCTACACCTTC
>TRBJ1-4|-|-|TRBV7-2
CASSRTLSTNEKLFF
TGTGCCAGCAGTCGGACACTCTCAACTAATGAAAAACTGTTTTTT
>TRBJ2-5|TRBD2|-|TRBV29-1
CSVEGASSGIETQYF
TGCAGCGTTGAAGGGGCGAGTAGCGGGATTGAGACCCAGTACTTC
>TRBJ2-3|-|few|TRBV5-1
CASSPPMGGNPSTDTQYF
TGCGCCAGCAGCCCCCCCATGGGGGGAAATCCAAGCACAGATACGCAGTATTTT
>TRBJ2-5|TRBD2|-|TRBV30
CAWSLLSGGRAETQYF
TGTGCCTGGAGTCTGTTATCGGGCGGGAGGGCCGAGACCCAGTACTTC
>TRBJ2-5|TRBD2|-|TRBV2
CASRVRSGDGETQYF
TGTGCCAGCAGGGTCAGGAGCGGGGACGGCGAGACCCAGTACTTC
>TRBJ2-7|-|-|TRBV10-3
CAMGRGDEQYF
TGTGCCATGGGTAGGGGCGACGAGCAGTACTTC
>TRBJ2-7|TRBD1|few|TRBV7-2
CASSRDRGAYEQYF
TGTGCCAGCAGCCGGGACAGGGGGGCCTACGAGCAGTACTTC
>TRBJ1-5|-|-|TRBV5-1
CASSFLGAGEPQHF
TGCGCCAGCAGCTTTTTGGGGGCGGGAGAGCCCCAGCATTTT
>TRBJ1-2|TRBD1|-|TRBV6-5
CASSSAGTGGYGYTF
TGTGCCAGCAGTTCGGCCGGGACAGGGGGCTATGGCTACACCTTC
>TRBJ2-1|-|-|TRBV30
CAWATIGDEQFF
TGTGCCTGGGCTACCATCGGGGATGAGCAGTTCTTC